This record concerns one T cell receptor beta chain sequence. As handled by the study authors: Reference gene primer amplification yielded estimated nucleated cell counts. Assay: immunoSEQ multiplex PCR; the TCRdb copy retains only in-frame clones and omits some. V and J calls and clone size follow that table, whereas D and trimming were derived from the DNA. The profile covers fewer than 200,000 clones, with around 90% appearing a single time and under 30% taken by the ten largest. J lost 7 bases, V lost 3 bases, and 9 bases had no gene match. CDR1 SGHAT and CDR2 FQNNGV come from the germline V gene. This CDR3 region has 14 residues. This sample was included in a study of blood T cell repertoires in COVID-19. Background on the study: From the United States, Italy and Spain came samples of acute and convalescent COVID-19. PBMCs, B-cell-depleted T cells, or T cells were the source of the cDNA or gDNA that made up the material.

This rearrangement joins TRBV11-2 to TRBJ2-7; 7 bases are shared with TRBD1. This receptor was taken from a man aged 60-69 years with acute or convalescent COVID-19. Sequencing input: peripheral blood. In DNA form, the CDR3 reads TGTGCCAGCAGCTTTATAGGGGGCTCCTCTGAGCAGTACTTC. Its translation: CASSFIGGSSEQYF. Looking up the rest from reference TRBV11-2 and TRBJ2-7 gives the full variable domain: EAGVAQSPRYKIIEKRQSVAFWCNPISGHATLYWYQQILGQGPKLLIQFQNNGVVDDSQLPKDRFSAERLKGVDSTLKIQPAKLEDSAVYLCASSFIGGSSEQYFGPGTRLTVT.